Presented here are 27 T cell receptor beta chains from one specimen sequenced in a study of T-cell memory formation after mild COVID-19. TCRdb processed the 5' RACE reads anew with MiXCR; each CDR3 protein has one entry. The sample records over 450,000 distinct CDR3 sequences, over 20% being singletons. Source material: PBMCs or a T cell subset sorted from them (not recorded which). These receptors all stem from an adult woman who had mild COVID-19 (a few samples of this study predate the infection). Cell type and time point are not known.

V usage is TRBV6-1 and J usage is TRBJ1-5; 8 positions match TRBD1. V trimming: 6 bases; J trimming: 5 bases; junction bases outside the gene matches: 3. Germline CDR1 is MNHNS and CDR2 is SASEGT. The CDR3 length is 13 residues. The CDR3, as DNA: TGTGCCAGCAGATGGGGACAGGATCAGCCCCAGCATTTT. Its translation is CASRWGQDQPQHF.

This chain links TRBV20-1 with TRBJ1-1; perhaps TRBD1 as D (5 bases). Trimming shortened V by 2 bases and J by 5 bases, and 18 bases separated the two germline ends. Germline CDR1 and CDR2: DFQATT and SNEGSKA (reference sequence). The CDR3 runs to 15 residues. The CDR3 DNA sequence: TGCAGTGCTAGAAGATGGGACGTCAGTGGGACTGAAGCTTTCTTT. Protein product: CSARRWDVSGTEAFF.

This clonotype was picked up a small number of times. The CDR3 is CASSLDSNRGTDTQYF. The CDR3 DNA sequence: TGCGCCAGCAGCTTGGACTCGAACCGGGGCACAGATACGCAGTATTTT. The chain links TRBV5-1 to TRBJ2-3; D is unresolved. The CDR3 covers 16 residues. CDR1 is SGHRS and CDR2 is YFSETQ in the germline V gene. Trimming cost V 0 bases and J 1 base, with 12 bases left between them.

This clonotype has a handful of counts. V and J are TRBV14 and TRBJ2-1; D possibly corresponds to TRBD1 (5 bases). Germline assignment: CDR1 SGHDN and CDR2 FVKESK. V lost 0 bases, J lost 3 bases, and 12 bases lay in between. This CDR3 spans 16 amino acids. The CDR3 region has the DNA TGTGCCAGCAGCCAAGATCTAGGGGTTCACTACAATGAGCAGTTCTTC. This encodes CASSQDLGVHYNEQFF. Looking up the rest from reference TRBV14 and TRBJ2-1 gives the full variable domain: EAGVTQFPSHSVIEKGQTVTLRCDPISGHDNLYWYRRVMGKEIKFLLHFVKESKQDESGMPNNRFLAERTGGTYSTLKVQPAELEDSGVYFCASSQDLGVHYNEQFFGPGTRLTVL.

This chain links TRBV5-1 with TRBJ2-3; TRBD2 matches 9 bases. This CDR3 is built from 15 residues. Germline V gene lookup returns CDR1 SGHRS and CDR2 YFSETQ. The trim removed 1 base at V and 4 bases at J, leaving 4 bases unmatched. In DNA form, the CDR3 reads TGCGCCAGCAGCTTGCCAGCGGGGGGTTCAGATACGCAGTATTTT. Encoded protein: CASSLPAGGSDTQYF. Based on the CDR3 plus reference TRBV5-1 and TRBJ2-3, the full variable domain is KAGVTQTPRYLIKTRGQQVTLSCSPISGHRSVSWYQQTPGQGLQFLFEYFSETQRNKGNFPGRFSGRQFSNSRSEMNVSTLELGDSALYLCASSLPAGGSDTQYFGPGTRLTVL.

There are a few counts of this clonotype. The chain employs TRBV12-3 or TRBV12-4 and TRBJ2-3; D perhaps matches TRBD1 (5 bases). The length of the CDR3 is 15 residues. Trimming took 2 bases from V and 4 from J, leaving 13 bases between them. The chain's CDR3 is CASSLRQGRADTQYF. The DNA for the CDR3 is TGTGCCAGCAGTTTACGCCAGGGAAGGGCAGATACGCAGTATTTT.

The V and J genes are TRBV7-2 and TRBJ1-5, with D possibly matching TRBD1 (6 bases). CDR3 length: 15 residues. V lost 5 bases to trimming and J lost 2 bases, with 13 bases between them. The germline gives CDR1 SGHTA, CDR2 FQGNSA. For the CDR3, the DNA is TGTGCCAGCAGCACCGAGGGGGGGGGCAATCAGCCCCAGCATTTT. This encodes CASSTEGGGNQPQHF.

This chain joins TRBV5-1 and TRBJ2-1; D is possibly TRBD1 or TRBD2 (6 bases each). The CDR3 is 15 residues long. Germline values: CDR1 SGHRS, CDR2 YFSETQ. Between the trimmed V and J ends, which lost 0 bases and 5 bases, there was a span of 12 bases. The CDR3 region has the DNA TGCGCCAGCAGCTTGGACTGGGGGGCCCACAATGAGCAGTTCTTC. It is translated as CASSLDWGAHNEQFF.

The CDR3, as DNA: TGTGCCACCAGTGATCCTCGGTTAGAAGGGGATCACAATGAGCAGTTCTTC. It is translated as CATSDPRLEGDHNEQFF. The chain employs TRBV24-1 and TRBJ2-1; D is perhaps TRBD1 (5 bases). CDR1 KGHDR and CDR2 SFDVKD come from the germline V gene. CDR3 size: 17 residues. V lost 3 bases to trimming and J lost 5 bases, with 19 bases between them.

This clonotype was detected a few times. This rearrangement joins TRBV14 to TRBJ1-5; D not resolved. The CDR3 consists of 12 residues. Germline assignment: CDR1 SGHDN and CDR2 FVKESK. The V gene lost 6 bases and the J gene lost 4 bases, with 7 bases spanning the gap. The CDR3 is CASREKNQPQHF. For the CDR3, the DNA is TGTGCCAGCAGAGAAAAGAATCAGCCCCAGCATTTT. The whole variable domain, filled in from reference TRBV14 and TRBJ1-5, reads EAGVTQFPSHSVIEKGQTVTLRCDPISGHDNLYWYRRVMGKEIKFLLHFVKESKQDESGMPNNRFLAERTGGTYSTLKVQPAELEDSGVYFCASREKNQPQHFGDGTRLSIL.

This clonotype was found a few times. The J gene is TRBJ2-1, the V gene TRBV6-5, with 14 positions matching TRBD2. This CDR3 region has 18 residues. V lost 5 bases, J lost 6 bases, and 12 bases stayed unmatched. Germline CDR1 and CDR2: MNHEY and SVGAGI. The CDR3 here is CASSALGFGLAGGNEQFF. The CDR3 DNA reads as TGTGCCAGCAGTGCGCTTGGTTTTGGACTAGCGGGAGGCAATGAGCAGTTCTTC.

The genes are TRBV5-1 and TRBJ1-1; D ambiguous. Per the germline V gene, CDR1 is SGHRS and CDR2 is YFSETQ. V was pared by 0 bases and J by 0 bases, with 12 bases between. The CDR3 has 16 amino acids. CDR3 nucleotides: TGCGCCAGCAGCTTGGGGTTTGAGACACTGAACACTGAAGCTTTCTTT. It is translated as CASSLGFETLNTEAFF. The entire variable domain, with the rest obtained from reference TRBV5-1 and TRBJ1-1, is as follows: KAGVTQTPRYLIKTRGQQVTLSCSPISGHRSVSWYQQTPGQGLQFLFEYFSETQRNKGNFPGRFSGRQFSNSRSEMNVSTLELGDSALYLCASSLGFETLNTEAFFGQGTRLTVV.

This clonotype occurred a few times. The chain recombines TRBV6-2 or TRBV6-3 with TRBJ1-1; D remains ambiguous. This CDR3 has 15 residues. Per germline, CDR1 MNHEY and CDR2 SVGEGT. Trimming took off 4 bases at V and 6 bases at J, with 18 bases between the two ends. CDR3 in DNA: TGTGCCAGCAGTTCTGGAAGTCAACCAGGACCTGAAGCTTTCTTT. Residues: CASSSGSQPGPEAFF.

The sample holds a few counts of this clonotype. The V and J genes are TRBV4-1 and TRBJ2-3; 11 positions agree with TRBD2. Germline V gene sequence: CDR1 MGHRA, CDR2 YSYEKL. Trimming at V came to 5 bases and at J to 0 bases, leaving 10 bases not matched to a gene. The CDR3 extends over 18 amino acids. CDR3: CASSDGTSGGISTDTQYF. DNA of the CDR3: TGCGCCAGCAGCGACGGGACTAGCGGAGGTATTAGCACAGATACGCAGTATTTT.

V is TRBV12-3 or TRBV12-4 and J is TRBJ2-1; no clear D. Between the trimmed V and J ends, which lost 4 bases and 2 bases, there was a span of 12 bases. This CDR3 is 15 amino acids long. CDR3 bases: TGTGCCAGCAGTTCCAGTAGGACCCCCTACAATGAGCAGTTCTTC. This translates into CASSSSRTPYNEQFF.

The table lists this clonotype with many counts. V usage is TRBV5-1 and J usage is TRBJ2-1, with 11 bases matching TRBD2. The CDR3 sequence is 19 residues long. Germline V gene lookup returns CDR1 SGHRS and CDR2 YFSETQ. V shed 4 bases and J 1 base; nucleotides not matched to a gene: 13. This CDR3 reads CASSQLAGGLSLSYNEQFF. The CDR3 DNA sequence: TGCGCCAGCAGCCAGTTAGCGGGAGGGCTTTCCTTGTCCTACAATGAGCAGTTCTTC. Drawing the rest from reference TRBV5-1 and TRBJ2-1, the complete variable domain is KAGVTQTPRYLIKTRGQQVTLSCSPISGHRSVSWYQQTPGQGLQFLFEYFSETQRNKGNFPGRFSGRQFSNSRSEMNVSTLELGDSALYLCASSQLAGGLSLSYNEQFFGPGTRLTVL.

V is TRBV20-1 and J is TRBJ2-5, with 11 bases aligning to TRBD2. This CDR3 region has 13 residues. Per the germline V gene, CDR1 is DFQATT and CDR2 is SNEGSKA (reference sequence). Germline trimming cut 6 bases from V and 3 bases from J; bases unmatched to any gene: 3. The DNA of the CDR3 is TGCAGTGCCCTGACTAGCGGGGAAGAGACCCAGTACTTC. Protein sequence: CSALTSGEETQYF.

The chain employs TRBV5-5 and TRBJ1-5, with 7 bases matching TRBD1. The CDR3 is made up of 15 amino acids. V shed 4 bases, J shed 7 bases, and the junction held 11 bases outside the gene matches. Germline V gene sequence: CDR1 SGHKS, CDR2 YYEKEE (reference sequence). CDR3 nucleotides: TGTGCCAGCAGCCCGGGTCAGGGGGGTTGGCAGCCCCAGCATTTT. Amino acid sequence: CASSPGQGGWQPQHF.

This clonotype was seen a handful of times. V and J are TRBV2 and TRBJ2-7; TRBD2 agrees at 12 bases. V was clipped by 5 bases and J by 2 bases; unmatched bases: 4. Germline CDR1 and CDR2: SNHLY and FYNNEI. The CDR3 length is 15 residues. As DNA, the CDR3 is TGTGCCAGCAGTATACTAGCGGGAGGAACCTACGAGCAGTACTTC. Protein: CASSILAGGTYEQYF. Variable domain in full (rest from reference TRBV2 and TRBJ2-7): EPEVTQTPSHQVTQMGQEVILRCVPISNHLYFYWYRQILGQKVEFLVSFYNNEISEKSEIFDDQFSVERPDGSNFTLKIRSTKLEDSAMYFCASSILAGGTYEQYFGPGTRLTVT.

The rearrangement uses TRBV7-2 and TRBJ1-1; perhaps TRBD1 as D (5 bases). CDR1 is SGHTA and CDR2 is FQGNSA in the germline V gene. V shed 0 bases and J shed 9 bases, with 14 bases lying between them. This CDR3 contains 14 residues. The CDR3 coding sequence is TGTGCCAGCAGCTTAGCCGGGGCGAGTGAAAAAGCTTTCTTT. Translation: CASSLAGASEKAFF.

This clonotype was observed a handful of times. The chain joins TRBV7-9 to TRBJ1-2; weak D call: TRBD1 (6 bases). V lost 6 bases to trimming and J lost 6 bases, with 14 bases between them. Germline V lookup: CDR1 SEHNR, CDR2 FQNEAQ (reference sequence). This CDR3 has 13 amino acids. The CDR3 is CASSSKGVDGYTF. CDR3 nucleotide sequence: TGTGCCAGCAGTTCCAAGGGGGTAGATGGCTACACCTTC.

This clonotype was seen more than once but under ten times. The CDR3 DNA is TGTGCCAGTCGTCCGGCGGGGGGCAGGAATACGCAGTATTTT. Translating it yields CASRPAGGRNTQYF. V gene TRBV19 combines with J gene TRBJ2-3; 8 bases line up with TRBD2. J was trimmed by 7 bases and V by 8 bases; bases with no gene match: 11. In germline, CDR1 is LNHDA, CDR2 SQIVND (reference sequence). The CDR3 covers 14 residues.

This clonotype was counted ten times or more. J is TRBJ1-6 and V is TRBV7-2; D might be TRBD1 (5 bases). The germline CDR1 and CDR2 sequences are SGHTA and FQGNSA. V gave up 8 bases and J gave up 15 bases, with 17 bases separating them. There are 12 residues in the CDR3. Here the CDR3 reads CASSGFGTLLHF. The CDR3 nucleotides read TGTGCCAGCTCAGGGTTCGGCACACTCCTCCACTTT.

The genes are TRBV2 and TRBJ2-7; D might be TRBD1 or TRBD2, each matching 5 bases. Germline CDR1 reads SNHLY; CDR2 reads FYNNEI. The CDR3 consists of 14 residues. Trimming took 6 bases from V and 0 from J, leaving 12 bases between them. The CDR3 nucleotides read TGTGCCAGCAGACCGGGACGTAGCTCCTACGAGCAGTACTTC. Amino acid sequence: CASRPGRSSYEQYF. The full variable domain, in which reference TRBV2 and TRBJ2-7 provide the parts outside the CDR3, is EPEVTQTPSHQVTQMGQEVILRCVPISNHLYFYWYRQILGQKVEFLVSFYNNEISEKSEIFDDQFSVERPDGSNFTLKIRSTKLEDSAMYFCASRPGRSSYEQYFGPGTRLTVT.

V gene TRBV12-3 or TRBV12-4 combines with J gene TRBJ1-4; 11 bases line up with TRBD1. V shed 5 bases, J shed 3 bases, and the junction held 8 bases outside the gene matches. The CDR3 is 17 amino acids. CDR3 protein: CASSRTGGAVSNEKLFF. The DNA for the CDR3 is TGTGCCAGCAGTAGGACAGGGGGCGCGGTTTCTAATGAAAAACTGTTTTTT.

V is TRBV12-3 or TRBV12-4 and J is TRBJ2-4; D gene ambiguous. The germline V and J ends were trimmed by 5 bases and 1 base, with 12 bases remaining between them. The CDR3 has 15 residues. CDR3 loop: CASSLKMGAKNIQYF. CDR3 in DNA: TGTGCCAGCAGTCTGAAGATGGGGGCCAAAAACATTCAGTACTTC.

The chain recombines TRBV20-1 with TRBJ2-5, with TRBD2 as a possible D gene (6 bases). The CDR3 extends over 19 amino acids. The V gene's germline CDR1 is DFQATT and CDR2 SNEGSKA (reference sequence). Trimming cost V 0 bases and J 1 base, with 24 bases left between them. The CDR3 sequence is CSARDSGKRGGFGQETQYF. CDR3 coding DNA: TGCAGTGCTAGAGATTCGGGGAAACGGGGAGGATTCGGCCAAGAGACCCAGTACTTC.